These 4 T cell receptor beta chains were sequenced from one sample in a study of T cells in Graves' hyperthyroidism and ophthalmopathy. TCR beta CDR3 regions were amplified from RNA. Carried out on the TCR CDR3, a first-round RT-PCR used the HTBI primer set. TCRdb re-called the multiplex PCR reads with MiXCR, one entry per CDR3 protein. The sample contains roughly 580,000 distinct CDR3 sequences, roughly 46% of which appear only once. Material: peripheral blood or thyroid tissue (not recorded which). These receptors were obtained from a young woman with Graves' hyperthyroidism.

This clonotype turned up a few times. The chain combines TRBV29-1 with TRBJ1-1; D is undetermined. V lost 1 base to trimming and J lost 2 bases, with 8 bases between them. Germline V CDR1 and CDR2: SQVTM, ANQGSEA. This CDR3 has 13 residues. CDR3 protein: CSVEGQVNTEAFF. The CDR3 nucleotides read TGCAGCGTTGAAGGTCAGGTTAACACTGAAGCTTTCTTT.

The V call is TRBV25-1, the J call TRBJ2-3; 7 bases agree with TRBD1. This CDR3 is 14 amino acids long. After removal of 6 bases from V and 6 bases from J, the junction contained 9 bases not matched to a gene. Germline V lookup: CDR1 MGHDK, CDR2 SYGVNS. CDR3 residues: CASSRTGGLDTQYF. CDR3 in DNA: TGTGCCAGCAGCAGGACAGGCGGATTGGATACGCAGTATTTT.

The chain's CDR3 is CATSRTVVAGEQYF. Written as DNA, the CDR3 is TGTGCCACCAGCAGGACAGTAGTGGCGGGCGAGCAGTACTTC. This chain links TRBV15 with TRBJ2-7; D might be TRBD1 or TRBD2, each matching 5 bases. Germline values: CDR1 LNHNV, CDR2 YYDKDF (reference sequence). CDR3 length: 14 residues. V shed 3 bases and J shed 6 bases, with 15 bases lying between them.

On this clonotype: Possible read error: a much larger clone is one base away. V and J are TRBV24-1 and TRBJ2-5; TRBD1 aligns across 8 bases. The CDR3 loop spans 16 amino acids. Germline V gene sequence: CDR1 KGHDR, CDR2 SFDVKD. V lost 0 bases to trimming and J lost 4 bases; unmatched junction nucleotides: 6. CDR3 in amino acids: CATSDLGQGSGETQYF. The CDR3 bases are TGTGCCACCAGTGATTTGGGACAGGGAAGTGGAGAGACCCAGTACTTC.